A selection of T cell receptor beta chains follows, all from one sample in a study of blood T cells in healthy people across ages. TCRdb called the 5' RACE reads again in MiXCR, with one record for every CDR3 protein. The sample comprises 630,000 or so distinct CDR3 sequences, 25% to 35% of which are singletons, and less than 20% rests with the top ten. The specimen sequenced was blood. Every receptor here comes from a woman aged 80 or older in good health. The CDR3 runs from the conserved cysteine through the conserved F or W. The D gene is left open where the match is weak. The size of a clone is reported for some rows only, either as once, few or many, or as a class for expanded clones.

D gene: TRBD2; clone size: once; V gene: TRBV7-2; J gene: TRBJ2-1; CDR3 protein: CASTLTRGTSGSSYNEQFF; CDR3 DNA: TGTGCCAGTACCCTAACGAGGGGGACTAGCGGGAGCTCCTACAATGAGCAGTTCTTC
D gene: NA; clone size: NA; V gene: TRBV2; J gene: TRBJ2-7; CDR3 protein: CASSVDGVYEQYF; CDR3 DNA: TGTGCCAGCAGCGTAGATGGTGTCTACGAGCAGTACTTC
D gene: NA; clone size: many; V gene: TRBV20-1; J gene: TRBJ1-2; CDR3 protein: CSGPQGSDGYTF; CDR3 DNA: TGCAGTGGCCCTCAGGGAAGCGATGGCTACACCTTC
D gene: NA; clone size: few; V gene: TRBV6-2/TRBV6-3; J gene: TRBJ1-1; CDR3 protein: CASRQLSEAFF; CDR3 DNA: TGTGCCAGCAGACAGCTTTCTGAAGCTTTCTTT
D gene: TRBD2; clone size: many; V gene: TRBV6-1; J gene: TRBJ2-1; CDR3 protein: CASGLAGLYNEQFF; CDR3 DNA: TGTGCCAGCGGCCTAGCGGGTTTGTACAATGAGCAGTTCTTC
D gene: NA; clone size: many; V gene: TRBV12-5; J gene: TRBJ2-3; CDR3 protein: CASDPGIGWSDTQYF; CDR3 DNA: TGTGCTAGTGACCCAGGGATTGGTTGGTCAGATACGCAGTATTTT
D gene: NA; clone size: few; V gene: TRBV19; J gene: TRBJ1-1; CDR3 protein: CASSMGRKWAWTEAFF; CDR3 DNA: TGTGCCAGTAGTATGGGCAGGAAGTGGGCTTGGACTGAAGCTTTCTTT
D gene: TRBD2; clone size: NA; V gene: TRBV20-1; J gene: TRBJ2-3; CDR3 protein: CSARLAGDTNTDTQYF; CDR3 DNA: TGCAGTGCTCGACTAGCGGGGGATACTAACACAGATACGCAGTATTTT
D gene: NA; clone size: many; V gene: TRBV12-3/TRBV12-4; J gene: TRBJ2-3; CDR3 protein: CASSFEGTRTDTQYF; CDR3 DNA: TGTGCCAGCAGTTTTGAGGGTACGAGGACAGATACGCAGTATTTT
D gene: NA; clone size: NA; V gene: TRBV12-3/TRBV12-4; J gene: TRBJ1-2; CDR3 protein: CASSSRGSHTF; CDR3 DNA: TGTGCCAGCAGTTCCAGGGGAAGCCACACCTTC
D gene: NA; clone size: many; V gene: TRBV3-1; J gene: TRBJ1-2; CDR3 protein: CASSQGEEGYTF; CDR3 DNA: TGTGCCAGCAGCCAAGGGGAGGAGGGCTACACCTTC
D gene: NA; clone size: many; V gene: TRBV20-1; J gene: TRBJ2-5; CDR3 protein: CSARDREDQETQYF; CDR3 DNA: TGCAGTGCTAGAGATCGTGAAGACCAAGAGACCCAGTACTTC
D gene: TRBD1; clone size: many; V gene: TRBV25-1; J gene: TRBJ2-7; CDR3 protein: CASSPLGGQYTYEQYF; CDR3 DNA: TGTGCCAGCAGTCCCCTAGGGGGACAGTATACCTACGAGCAGTACTTC
D gene: TRBD2; clone size: few; V gene: TRBV6-5; J gene: TRBJ2-2; CDR3 protein: CASSPGLAGVSGELFF; CDR3 DNA: TGTGCCAGCAGTCCCGGACTAGCGGGGGTATCCGGGGAGCTGTTTTTT
D gene: NA; clone size: few; V gene: TRBV30; J gene: TRBJ1-2; CDR3 protein: CAWGGNYGYTF; CDR3 DNA: TGTGCTTGGGGGGGTAACTATGGCTACACCTTC
D gene: NA; clone size: NA; V gene: TRBV11-3; J gene: TRBJ2-3; CDR3 protein: CASSSRTRYTDTQYF; CDR3 DNA: TGTGCCAGCAGCTCCCGGACCAGGTACACAGATACGCAGTATTTT
D gene: NA; clone size: NA; V gene: TRBV20-1; J gene: TRBJ1-1; CDR3 protein: CSASGSFETLGGAAFF; CDR3 DNA: TGCAGTGCTAGTGGCTCGTTTGAGACGTTGGGGGGAGCAGCTTTCTTT
D gene: NA; clone size: few; V gene: TRBV19; J gene: TRBJ2-7; CDR3 protein: CASSITGFDEQYF; CDR3 DNA: TGTGCCAGTAGTATTACAGGTTTCGACGAGCAGTACTTC
D gene: NA; clone size: NA; V gene: TRBV20-1; J gene: TRBJ2-7; CDR3 protein: CSARGSGKLYEQYF; CDR3 DNA: TGCAGTGCTAGAGGTAGTGGGAAGCTCTACGAGCAGTACTTC
D gene: NA; clone size: many; V gene: TRBV7-2; J gene: TRBJ2-1; CDR3 protein: CASSDYHEQFF; CDR3 DNA: TGTGCCAGCAGCGATTACCATGAGCAGTTCTTC
D gene: TRBD1; clone size: NA; V gene: TRBV5-6; J gene: TRBJ2-7; CDR3 protein: CASSRTGTGNLYF; CDR3 DNA: TGTGCCAGCAGCAGAACCGGGACAGGGAATTTGTACTTC
D gene: NA; clone size: once; V gene: TRBV7-2; J gene: TRBJ2-3; CDR3 protein: CASSLTGASTGTQYF; CDR3 DNA: TGTGCCAGCAGCCTGACAGGTGCCAGCACAGGTACACAGTATTTT
D gene: NA; clone size: many; V gene: TRBV5-6; J gene: TRBJ1-2; CDR3 protein: CASSPIQGDYGYTF; CDR3 DNA: TGTGCCAGCAGCCCTATTCAGGGCGACTATGGCTACACCTTC
D gene: NA; clone size: NA; V gene: TRBV7-2; J gene: TRBJ1-5; CDR3 protein: CASSLWGKGGNQPQHF; CDR3 DNA: TGTGCCAGCAGCTTATGGGGCAAAGGGGGGAATCAGCCCCAGCATTTT
D gene: TRBD1; clone size: few; V gene: TRBV2; J gene: TRBJ2-3; CDR3 protein: CASSDGTGVAGADTQYF; CDR3 DNA: TGTGCCAGCAGTGATGGGACAGGGGTCGCAGGCGCAGATACGCAGTATTTT
D gene: NA; clone size: NA; V gene: TRBV5-1; J gene: TRBJ1-1; CDR3 protein: CASSSFLQGGENTEAFF; CDR3 DNA: TGCGCCAGCAGCTCGTTCCTCCAGGGAGGGGAGAACACCGAAGCTTTCTTT
D gene: NA; clone size: NA; V gene: TRBV12-3/TRBV12-4; J gene: TRBJ1-2; CDR3 protein: CASSFPNLQSSGYTF; CDR3 DNA: TGTGCCAGCAGTTTCCCAAATCTCCAGTCATCTGGCTACACCTTC
D gene: NA; clone size: many; V gene: TRBV7-2; J gene: TRBJ1-5; CDR3 protein: CASSLKPISNQPQHF; CDR3 DNA: TGTGCCAGCAGCCTGAAACCTATTAGCAATCAGCCCCAGCATTTT
D gene: TRBD2; clone size: few; V gene: TRBV11-2; J gene: TRBJ2-4; CDR3 protein: CASSLDLVGGKNIQYF; CDR3 DNA: TGTGCCAGCAGCTTAGATCTAGTGGGGGGGAAAAACATTCAGTACTTC
D gene: NA; clone size: many; V gene: TRBV11-1; J gene: TRBJ2-5; CDR3 protein: CASSLSPGLKGGETQYF; CDR3 DNA: TGTGCCAGCAGCTTATCACCGGGACTCAAGGGTGGGGAGACCCAGTACTTC
D gene: TRBD1; clone size: NA; V gene: TRBV15; J gene: TRBJ2-6; CDR3 protein: CATSRPGQTSSGANVLTF; CDR3 DNA: TGTGCCACCAGCAGGCCGGGACAGACAAGCTCTGGGGCCAACGTCCTGACTTTC
D gene: NA; clone size: NA; V gene: TRBV6-1; J gene: TRBJ1-4; CDR3 protein: CASSRARGSEKLFF; CDR3 DNA: TGTGCCAGCAGCCGCGCCAGGGGAAGTGAAAAACTGTTTTTT
D gene: NA; clone size: NA; V gene: TRBV12-3/TRBV12-4; J gene: TRBJ2-1; CDR3 protein: CASSLAGLNNEQFF; CDR3 DNA: TGTGCCAGCAGTTTAGCGGGCCTGAACAATGAGCAGTTCTTC
D gene: TRBD1; clone size: many; V gene: TRBV10-3; J gene: TRBJ2-7; CDR3 protein: CAHSPGTGAYEQYF; CDR3 DNA: TGTGCCCACTCCCCCGGGACAGGTGCTTACGAGCAGTACTTC
D gene: NA; clone size: NA; V gene: TRBV27; J gene: TRBJ1-2; CDR3 protein: CASSYGGYGDGYTF; CDR3 DNA: TGTGCCAGCAGTTACGGGGGTTACGGTGATGGCTACACCTTC
D gene: TRBD1; clone size: NA; V gene: TRBV6-5; J gene: TRBJ2-7; CDR3 protein: CASSSDRGPYNEQYF; CDR3 DNA: TGTGCCAGCAGTTCGGACAGGGGACCCTACAATGAGCAGTACTTC
D gene: NA; clone size: NA; V gene: TRBV7-8; J gene: TRBJ1-5; CDR3 protein: CASSLSNRPQHF; CDR3 DNA: TGTGCCAGCAGCTTATCCAATCGGCCCCAGCATTTT
D gene: NA; clone size: many; V gene: TRBV20-1; J gene: TRBJ2-1; CDR3 protein: CSARWGSSYNEQFF; CDR3 DNA: TGCAGTGCTAGATGGGGTAGCTCCTACAATGAGCAGTTCTTC
D gene: NA; clone size: many; V gene: TRBV5-1; J gene: TRBJ2-7; CDR3 protein: CASTPRPGGYEQYF; CDR3 DNA: TGCGCCAGCACCCCAAGGCCAGGGGGGTACGAGCAGTACTTC
D gene: NA; clone size: few; V gene: TRBV12-3/TRBV12-4; J gene: TRBJ1-2; CDR3 protein: CASSPRVIGSYTF; CDR3 DNA: TGTGCCAGCAGTCCCCGGGTTATCGGGAGCTACACCTTC
D gene: NA; clone size: NA; V gene: TRBV20-1; J gene: TRBJ1-3; CDR3 protein: CSARGGGGGNTIYF; CDR3 DNA: TGCAGTGCTCGGGGAGGAGGGGGTGGAAACACCATATATTTT
D gene: NA; clone size: many; V gene: TRBV15; J gene: TRBJ2-7; CDR3 protein: CATSRPTGTAQYF; CDR3 DNA: TGTGCCACCAGCAGACCTACAGGGACCGCGCAGTACTTC
D gene: NA; clone size: many; V gene: TRBV12-3/TRBV12-4; J gene: TRBJ2-1; CDR3 protein: CASSTTGEYNEQFF; CDR3 DNA: TGTGCCAGCAGTACCACCGGGGAATACAATGAGCAGTTCTTC
D gene: TRBD1; clone size: many; V gene: TRBV25-1; J gene: TRBJ2-5; CDR3 protein: CASSEGAPVRETQYF; CDR3 DNA: TGTGCCAGCAGCGAGGGGGCGCCGGTAAGGGAGACCCAGTACTTC
D gene: NA; clone size: many; V gene: TRBV20-1; J gene: TRBJ1-1; CDR3 protein: CSASKQSTEAFF; CDR3 DNA: TGCAGTGCTTCAAAACAAAGCACTGAAGCTTTCTTT
D gene: NA; clone size: few; V gene: TRBV20-1; J gene: TRBJ1-1; CDR3 protein: CSARDAGRVDEAFF; CDR3 DNA: TGCAGTGCTAGAGACGCCGGGAGGGTGGATGAAGCTTTCTTT
D gene: NA; clone size: many; V gene: TRBV20-1; J gene: TRBJ2-5; CDR3 protein: CSVRGVRETQYF; CDR3 DNA: TGCAGTGTCAGGGGGGTAAGGGAGACCCAGTACTTC
D gene: NA; clone size: few; V gene: TRBV7-2; J gene: TRBJ1-1; CDR3 protein: CASSPEVWVNTEAFF; CDR3 DNA: TGTGCCAGCAGCCCGGAGGTATGGGTGAACACTGAAGCTTTCTTT